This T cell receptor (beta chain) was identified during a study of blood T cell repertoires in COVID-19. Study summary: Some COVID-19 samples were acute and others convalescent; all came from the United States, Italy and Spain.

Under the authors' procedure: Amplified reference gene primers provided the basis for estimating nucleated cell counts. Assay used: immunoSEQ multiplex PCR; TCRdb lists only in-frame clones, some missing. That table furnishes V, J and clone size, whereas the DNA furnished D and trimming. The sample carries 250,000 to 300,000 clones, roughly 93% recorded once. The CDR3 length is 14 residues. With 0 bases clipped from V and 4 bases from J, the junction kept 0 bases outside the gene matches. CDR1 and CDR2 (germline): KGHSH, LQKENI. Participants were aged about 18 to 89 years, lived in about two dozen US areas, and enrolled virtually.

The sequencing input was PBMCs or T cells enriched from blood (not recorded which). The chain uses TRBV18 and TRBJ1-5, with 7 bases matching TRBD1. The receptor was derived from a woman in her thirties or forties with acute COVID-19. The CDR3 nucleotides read TGTGCCAGCTCACCACCGGGACAGAATCAGCCCCAGCATTTT. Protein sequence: CASSPPGQNQPQHF.